This T cell receptor beta chain was sequenced for a study of blood T cells in healthy people across ages. General study results and limits: Comparison with aged donors showed that long-lived donors had more naive CD4+ cells and higher diversity. Among T cells, TCR beta diversity per million cells dropped roughly linearly as age rose. Strong correlation existed between TCR beta diversity and naive T cell percentage.

A second about 7 to 12 cycle PCR used barcoded and J-beta primers. Each cDNA molecule carried a tag from a template-switch adaptor that contained 12 random nucleotides. TCRdb re-called the 5' RACE reads through MiXCR, storing one row per CDR3 protein. The top ten clones hold just over 15% of a sample with about 650,000 distinct CDR3 sequences, about 30% of them seen once. This clonotype was observed a single time. Its target is unknown. Since a much larger clone is just one base distant, this may be a read error. Sequencing was done on a sample of blood. The receptor's source is an elderly woman in good health.

The CDR3, as DNA: TGTGCCAGCCTTGTGGTAGGACGGAGCACTGAAGCTTTCTTT. It codes for CASLVVGRSTEAFF. The chain employs TRBV27 and TRBJ1-1; D ambiguous. Trimming left V 8 bases short and J 4 bases short, with 17 bases between. The CDR3 contains 14 residues. Germline loops: CDR1 MNHEY, CDR2 SMNVEV (reference sequence).